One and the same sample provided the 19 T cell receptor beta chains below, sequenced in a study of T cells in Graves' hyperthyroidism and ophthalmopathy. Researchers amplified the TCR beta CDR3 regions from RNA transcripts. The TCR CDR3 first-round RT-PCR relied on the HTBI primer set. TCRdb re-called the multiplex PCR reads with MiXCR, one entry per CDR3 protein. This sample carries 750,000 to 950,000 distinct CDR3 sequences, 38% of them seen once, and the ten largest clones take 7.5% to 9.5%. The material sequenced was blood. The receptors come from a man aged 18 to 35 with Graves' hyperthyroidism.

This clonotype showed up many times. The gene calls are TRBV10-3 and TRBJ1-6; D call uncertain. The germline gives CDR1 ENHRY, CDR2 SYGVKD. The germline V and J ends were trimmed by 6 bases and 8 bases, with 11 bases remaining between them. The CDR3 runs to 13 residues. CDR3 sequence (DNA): TGTGCCATCAGGGAGAGCCCGGATTCACCCCTCCACTTT. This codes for CAIRESPDSPLHF.

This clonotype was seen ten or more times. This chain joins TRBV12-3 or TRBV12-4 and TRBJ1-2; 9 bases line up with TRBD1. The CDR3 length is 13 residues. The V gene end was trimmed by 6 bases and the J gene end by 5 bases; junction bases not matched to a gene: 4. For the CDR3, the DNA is TGTGCCAGCAGGGGGGACAGGGAGTATGGCTACACCTTC. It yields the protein CASRGDREYGYTF.

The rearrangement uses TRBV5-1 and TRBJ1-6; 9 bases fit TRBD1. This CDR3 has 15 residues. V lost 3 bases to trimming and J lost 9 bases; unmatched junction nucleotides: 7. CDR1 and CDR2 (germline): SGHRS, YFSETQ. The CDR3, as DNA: TGCGCCAGCAGCTCCGGACAGGGGACGAGTTCACCCCTCCACTTT. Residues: CASSSGQGTSSPLHF. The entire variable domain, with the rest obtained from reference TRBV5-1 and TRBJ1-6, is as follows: KAGVTQTPRYLIKTRGQQVTLSCSPISGHRSVSWYQQTPGQGLQFLFEYFSETQRNKGNFPGRFSGRQFSNSRSEMNVSTLELGDSALYLCASSSGQGTSSPLHFGNGTRLTVT.

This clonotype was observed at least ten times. The CDR3 DNA reads TGTGCCAGCAGCTTGTCAGGGGTGAACACTGAAGCTTTCTTT. Its protein product is CASSLSGVNTEAFF. V usage is TRBV9 and J usage is TRBJ1-1; D perhaps matches TRBD1 (6 bases). This CDR3 spans 14 amino acids. CDR1 is SGDLS and CDR2 is YYNGEE in the germline V gene. V was cut by 4 bases and J by 0 bases, with 10 bases left in between.

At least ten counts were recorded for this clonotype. This chain's CDR3 is CASINQVNTEAFF. CDR3 DNA sequence: TGTGCCAGTATCAACCAGGTGAACACTGAAGCTTTCTTT. The chain combines TRBV19 with TRBJ1-1; D unclear. This CDR3 contains 13 residues. Per germline, CDR1 LNHDA and CDR2 SQIVND (reference sequence). V was clipped by 7 bases and J by 0 bases, with 9 bases between them.

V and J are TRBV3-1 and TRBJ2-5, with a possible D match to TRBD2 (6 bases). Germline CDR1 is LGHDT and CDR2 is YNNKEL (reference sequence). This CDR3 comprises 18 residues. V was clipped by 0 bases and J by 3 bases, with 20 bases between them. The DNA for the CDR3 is TGTGCCAGCAGCCAAGAGGGGTCGTTCGCCGGGGGAAAAGAGACCCAGTACTTC. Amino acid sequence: CASSQEGSFAGGKETQYF.

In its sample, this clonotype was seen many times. The CDR3 sequence: CASSEIRGRTGELFF. The CDR3 region has the DNA TGTGCCAGCAGTGAGATCCGCGGGAGAACCGGGGAGCTGTTTTTT. V is TRBV25-1 and J is TRBJ2-2, with TRBD2 identical over 7 bases. The CDR3 spans 15 residues. Germline CDR1 is MGHDK and CDR2 is SYGVNS. V lost 3 bases, J lost 5 bases, and 6 bases stayed unmatched.

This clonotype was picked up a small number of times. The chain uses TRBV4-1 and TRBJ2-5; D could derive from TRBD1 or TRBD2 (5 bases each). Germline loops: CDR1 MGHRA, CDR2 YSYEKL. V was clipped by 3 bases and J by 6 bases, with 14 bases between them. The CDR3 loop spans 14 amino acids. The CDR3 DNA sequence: TGCGCCAGCAGCCAGATGGGACCTGAGAAGACCCAGTACTTC. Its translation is CASSQMGPEKTQYF.

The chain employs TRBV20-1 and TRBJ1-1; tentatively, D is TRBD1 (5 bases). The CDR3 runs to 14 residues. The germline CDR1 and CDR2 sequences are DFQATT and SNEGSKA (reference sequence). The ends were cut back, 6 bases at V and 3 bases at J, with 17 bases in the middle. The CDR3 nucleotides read TGCAGTGCCCCTCCTGGGGGAACTCACACTGAAGCTTTCTTT. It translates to CSAPPGGTHTEAFF.

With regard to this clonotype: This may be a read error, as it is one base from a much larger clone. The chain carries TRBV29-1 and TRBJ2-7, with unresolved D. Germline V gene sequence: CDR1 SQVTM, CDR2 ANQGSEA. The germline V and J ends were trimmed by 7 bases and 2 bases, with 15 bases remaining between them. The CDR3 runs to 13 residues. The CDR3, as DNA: TGCAGCGCCGGTTCAGAAGAGACCTACGAGCAGTACTTC. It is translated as CSAGSEETYEQYF.

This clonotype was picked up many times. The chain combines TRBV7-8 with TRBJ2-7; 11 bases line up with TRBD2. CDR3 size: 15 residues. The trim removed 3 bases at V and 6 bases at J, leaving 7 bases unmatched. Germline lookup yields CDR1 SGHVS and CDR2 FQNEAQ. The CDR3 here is CASSLLGTSGTEQYF. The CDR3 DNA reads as TGTGCCAGCAGCTTGCTTGGGACTAGCGGTACCGAGCAGTACTTC.

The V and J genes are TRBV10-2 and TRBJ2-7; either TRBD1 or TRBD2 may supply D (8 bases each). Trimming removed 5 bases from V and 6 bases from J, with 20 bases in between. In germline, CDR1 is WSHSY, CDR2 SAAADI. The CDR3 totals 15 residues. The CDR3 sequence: CASSRTGSGGAEQYF. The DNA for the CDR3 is TGCGCCAGCAGTCGGACAGGGTCGGGGGGGGCCGAGCAGTACTTC.

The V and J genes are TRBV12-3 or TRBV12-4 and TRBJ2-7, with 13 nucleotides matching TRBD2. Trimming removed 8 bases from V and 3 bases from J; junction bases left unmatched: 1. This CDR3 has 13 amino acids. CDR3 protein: CASGTSGIYEQYF. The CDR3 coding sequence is TGTGCCAGCGGGACTAGCGGGATCTACGAGCAGTACTTC.

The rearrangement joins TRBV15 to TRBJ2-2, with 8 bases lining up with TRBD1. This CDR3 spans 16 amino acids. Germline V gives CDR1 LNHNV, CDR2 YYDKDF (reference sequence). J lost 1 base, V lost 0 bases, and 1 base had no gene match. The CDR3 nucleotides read TGTGCCACCAGCAGAGACAGGGGGCTGAACACCGGGGAGCTGTTTTTT. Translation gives CATSRDRGLNTGELFF.

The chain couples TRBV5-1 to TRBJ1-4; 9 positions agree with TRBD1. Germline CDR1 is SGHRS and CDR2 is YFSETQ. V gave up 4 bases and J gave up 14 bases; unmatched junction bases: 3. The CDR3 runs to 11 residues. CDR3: CASSRDRVLFF. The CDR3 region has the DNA TGCGCCAGCAGCAGGGACAGGGTGCTGTTTTTT.

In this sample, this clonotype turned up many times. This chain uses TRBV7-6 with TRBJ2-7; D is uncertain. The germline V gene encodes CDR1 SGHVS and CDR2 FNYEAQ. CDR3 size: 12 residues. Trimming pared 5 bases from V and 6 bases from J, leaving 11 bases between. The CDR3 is CASSPGLVEQYF. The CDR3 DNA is TGTGCCAGCAGCCCCGGTCTAGTCGAGCAGTACTTC.

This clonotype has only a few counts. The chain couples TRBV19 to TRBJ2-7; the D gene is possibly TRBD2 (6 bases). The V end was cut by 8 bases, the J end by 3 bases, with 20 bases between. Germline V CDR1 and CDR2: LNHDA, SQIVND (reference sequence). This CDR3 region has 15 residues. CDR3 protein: CASGDPGTGIYEQYF. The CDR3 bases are TGTGCCAGTGGGGATCCCGGGACTGGGATCTACGAGCAGTACTTC. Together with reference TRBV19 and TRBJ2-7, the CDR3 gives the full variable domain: DGGITQSPKYLFRKEGQNVTLSCEQNLNHDAMYWYRQDPGQGLRLIYYSQIVNDFQKGDIAEGYSVSREKKESFPLTVTSAQKNPTAFYLCASGDPGTGIYEQYFGPGTRLTVT.

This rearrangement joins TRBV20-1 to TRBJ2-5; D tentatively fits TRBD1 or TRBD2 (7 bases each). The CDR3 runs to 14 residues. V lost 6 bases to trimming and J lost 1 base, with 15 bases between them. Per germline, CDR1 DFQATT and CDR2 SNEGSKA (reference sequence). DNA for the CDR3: TGCAGTGCCACAGGGGAGGGACGCCAAGAGACCCAGTACTTC. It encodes CSATGEGRQETQYF.

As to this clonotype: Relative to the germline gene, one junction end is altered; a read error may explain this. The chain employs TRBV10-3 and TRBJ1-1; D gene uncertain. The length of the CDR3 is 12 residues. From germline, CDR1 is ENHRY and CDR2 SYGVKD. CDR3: CASSEKCSEAFF. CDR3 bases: TGTGCCAGCAGTGAAAAGTGTAGTGAAGCTTTCTTT.